The clone carrying this T cell receptor beta chain was found a few times. Its antigen is still unknown. The data belong to a study of T cells in Graves' hyperthyroidism and ophthalmopathy. As for the study in general: Blood from the periphery was taken at initial diagnosis, before any treatment.

Stable disease denoted Graves' hyperthyroidism without ophthalmopathy progression within 18 months. The hyperthyroidism patients had all been newly diagnosed, and their disease duration was under 2 months. Their ages ranged from 18 to 65 years. TCR beta CDR3 sequences were amplified from RNA transcripts. HTBI primers were the set used in a first-round RT-PCR of the TCR CDR3. TCRdb passed the multiplex PCR reads through MiXCR, listing each CDR3 protein once. The sample shows 210,000 or so distinct CDR3 sequences, 17% of them seen only once. Study results and limitations: Blood held most thyroid clonotypes expanded above 0.001 frequency.

This TCR was recovered from a man between 50 and 59 years old with Graves' hyperthyroidism. Sequenced input: blood.

The CDR3 coding sequence is TGTGCCAGCAGCGGGACAGGGGTGACGGCCACGCAGTATTTT. Translating it yields CASSGTGVTATQYF. The V call is TRBV9, the J call TRBJ2-3; TRBD1 aligns across 9 bases. With V trimmed by 3 bases and J by 9 bases, 8 bases remained unmatched. The CDR3 totals 14 residues. Germline loops: CDR1 SGDLS, CDR2 YYNGEE.